The sequence of this TCR beta chain was determined in a study of early T cells in non-severe SARS-CoV-2 infection. In this sample, this clonotype turned up many times. Its antigen remains unknown. General study points: VDJdb matches were skewed toward anti-spike CD8 T cell responses.

V dropped 6 bases and J dropped 2 bases, with 11 bases sitting between them. CDR3 length equals 14 residues. Individual cDNA molecules were tagged with unique molecular identifiers, the study reported. TCRdb processed the 5' RACE reads anew with MiXCR; each CDR3 protein has one entry. The sample gives about 35,000 distinct CDR3 sequences, 5.5% of which show up once; under 4.5% is in the top ten. The chain recombines TRBV12-3 or TRBV12-4 with TRBJ1-5, with a tentative D call TRBD1 (5 bases). The clonotype comes from an adult who was a healthcare worker with PCR-confirmed SARS-CoV-2 infection or an uninfected control (not recorded which). This sample comprised whole blood, obtained at baseline. The CDR3 reads CASSHSTGNQPQHF. In DNA form, the CDR3 reads TGTGCCAGCAGCCACTCGACAGGCAATCAGCCCCAGCATTTT.